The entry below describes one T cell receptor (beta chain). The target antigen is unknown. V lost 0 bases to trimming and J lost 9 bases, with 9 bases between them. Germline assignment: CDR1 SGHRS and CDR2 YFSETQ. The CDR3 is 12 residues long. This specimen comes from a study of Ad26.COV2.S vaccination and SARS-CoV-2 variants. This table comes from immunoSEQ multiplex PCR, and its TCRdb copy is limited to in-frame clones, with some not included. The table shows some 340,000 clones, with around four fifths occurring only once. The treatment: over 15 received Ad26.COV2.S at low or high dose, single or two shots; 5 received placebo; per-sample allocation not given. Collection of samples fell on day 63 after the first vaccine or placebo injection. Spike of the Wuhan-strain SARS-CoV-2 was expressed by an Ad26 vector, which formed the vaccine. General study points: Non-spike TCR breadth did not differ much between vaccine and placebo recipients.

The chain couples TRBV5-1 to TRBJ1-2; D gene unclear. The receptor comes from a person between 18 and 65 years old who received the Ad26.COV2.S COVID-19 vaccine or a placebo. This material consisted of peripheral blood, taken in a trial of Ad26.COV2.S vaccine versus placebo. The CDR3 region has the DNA TGCGCCAGCAGCTTGGAACTCAGGAGCTACACCTTC. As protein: CASSLELRSYTF.